Listed here are 8 T cell receptor beta chains from one sample, sequenced in a study of graft-versus-host responses after intestinal transplantation. Antigen specificity for these receptors is unknown. Generated by immunoSEQ multiplex PCR, the TCRdb table keeps only in-frame clones and is missing some. This sample has around 100,000 clones, with roughly 93% found just once. The sample in question was unstimulated CD8+ T cells sorted from spleen or lymph node cells, obtained before intestinal transplant. Source of these receptors: a human donor who received an intestinal transplant.

The chain is built from TRBV4-1 and TRBJ2-7; no clear D gene. The CDR3 runs 12 residues. Per the germline V gene, CDR1 is MGHRA and CDR2 is YSYEKL. The ends were cut back, 0 bases at V and 4 bases at J, with 4 bases in the middle. The CDR3 sequence: CASSQEPYEQYF. CDR3 in DNA: TGCGCCAGCAGCCAAGAACCATACGAGCAGTACTTC.

The genes are TRBV15 and TRBJ1-1; D uncertain. The germline gives CDR1 LNHNV, CDR2 YYDKDF (reference sequence). This CDR3 is 19 amino acids long. V gave up 0 bases and J gave up 1 base, with 21 bases separating them. The CDR3 region has the DNA TGTGCCACCAGCAGAGATCTTCGTAAGGATGGACTATCGAACACTGAAGCTTTCTTT. This sequence encodes CATSRDLRKDGLSNTEAFF.

The chain uses TRBV4-1 and TRBJ2-7; no clear D gene. The CDR3 runs to 14 residues. V lost 4 bases and J lost 0, with 10 bases in between. Germline V lookup: CDR1 MGHRA, CDR2 YSYEKL. DNA of the CDR3: TGCGCCAGCAGCCCGACACTATACTCCTACGAGCAGTACTTC. Translating it yields CASSPTLYSYEQYF.

This chain links TRBV14 with TRBJ1-1, with unresolved D. This CDR3 is built from 13 residues. CDR1 is SGHDN, CDR2 FVKESK, per germline. V was cut by 3 bases and J by 1 base, with 6 bases left in between. CDR3 protein: CASSHYGNTEAFF. CDR3 DNA: TGTGCCAGCAGCCATTATGGGAACACTGAAGCTTTCTTT.

The rearrangement links TRBV6-5 to TRBJ2-5; a weak D match, TRBD1 (5 bases). Trimming took 7 bases from V and 5 from J, leaving 11 bases between them. This CDR3 region has 12 residues. Germline V gives CDR1 MNHEY, CDR2 SVGAGI. The CDR3 is CASNSGKETQYF. In DNA, the CDR3 is TGTGCCAGCAATTCAGGGAAGGAGACCCAGTACTTC.

This chain's CDR3 is CASSSPYEQYF. In DNA, the CDR3 is TGCGCCAGCAGCTCTCCCTACGAGCAGTACTTC. This chain uses TRBV5-1 with TRBJ2-7, with D unresolved. Trimming shortened V by 3 bases and J by 2 bases, and 3 bases separated the two germline ends. CDR1 SGHRS and CDR2 YFSETQ come from the germline V gene. The CDR3 covers 11 residues.

This chain joins TRBV7-2 and TRBJ1-1; tentative D call: TRBD1 (5 bases). This CDR3 region has 13 residues. Germline assignment: CDR1 SGHTA and CDR2 FQGNSA. V lost 5 bases to trimming and J lost 5 bases, with 12 bases between them. The CDR3 is CASSPHRRTEAFF. The CDR3 bases are TGTGCCAGCAGCCCCCACAGGAGGACTGAAGCTTTCTTT.

CDR3 bases: TGTGCCAGCAGCTCCCTCCCCCTCTATAGCGGTGGGGGGGAGCAGTTCTTC. Translated, it gives CASSSLPLYSGGGEQFF. The rearrangement joins TRBV11-2 to TRBJ2-1, with D tentatively TRBD2 (6 bases). V was pared by 4 bases and J by 10 bases, with 26 bases between. Germline loops: CDR1 SGHAT, CDR2 FQNNGV. The CDR3 consists of 17 residues.